A single sample gave rise to the 7 T cell receptor beta chains below, sequenced in a study of T cell repertoires in cytomegalovirus infection. A single record per CDR3 protein comes from TCRdb applying MiXCR to the reads. The sample lists around 320,000 distinct CDR3 sequences, 9% to 9.5% seen once, with roughly 4.5% in the top ten. Sequencing was performed on PBMCs. These receptor sequences come from a human donor in good health (CMV status not recorded). Some clones in this sample may be carry-over from other donors' samples.

This clonotype was counted only a few times. In DNA, the CDR3 is TGTGCCAGCAGTGAGCACTGGGGAAGAGATACTGGAAACACCATATATTTT. Translating gives CASSEHWGRDTGNTIYF. The V call is TRBV6-1, the J call TRBJ1-3; D gene unclear. Trimming shortened V by 3 bases and J by 2 bases, and 17 bases separated the two germline ends. Per the germline V gene, CDR1 is MNHNS and CDR2 is SASEGT. The CDR3 runs to 17 residues.

V usage is TRBV12-3 or TRBV12-4 and J usage is TRBJ1-2; perhaps TRBD1 as D (6 bases). The CDR3 length is 16 residues. V lost 2 bases and J lost 1, with 14 bases in between. The CDR3 nucleotides read TGTGCCAGCAGTTTAACGGGGGGCGCGGGTAACTATGGCTACACCTTC. Translation gives CASSLTGGAGNYGYTF.

This chain uses TRBV20-1 with TRBJ2-1, with D possibly being TRBD2 (6 bases). Germline V gives CDR1 DFQATT, CDR2 SNEGSKA (reference sequence). CDR3 length equals 13 residues. CDR3 sequence: CNPSGDGYNEQFF. The CDR3 DNA reads TGCAATCCTTCGGGGGATGGCTACAATGAGCAGTTCTTC.

This clonotype was recorded many times. The V call is TRBV6-1, the J call TRBJ1-5; 9 bases map to TRBD1. J lost 7 bases, V lost 5 bases, and 9 bases had no gene match. CDR1 is MNHNS and CDR2 is SASEGT in the germline V gene. This CDR3 contains 15 residues. The chain's CDR3 is CASSFLGQGKQPQHF. As DNA, the CDR3 is TGTGCCAGCAGTTTCCTTGGACAGGGGAAACAGCCCCAGCATTTT.

This clonotype has a count of ten or more. The chain employs TRBV15 and TRBJ2-1; no reliable D call. The CDR3 contains 12 residues. Looked up from germline, CDR1 is LNHNV and CDR2 is YYDKDF (reference sequence). V dropped 10 bases and J dropped 4 bases, with 11 bases sitting between them. As DNA, the CDR3 is TGTGCCATCTTGAACGAGTACAATGAGCAGTTCTTC. It specifies CAILNEYNEQFF.

This clonotype was picked up many times. V and J are TRBV7-9 and TRBJ1-1; D is unresolved. This CDR3 has 14 amino acids. Trimming took off 3 bases at V and 5 bases at J, with 13 bases between the two ends. Germline V gene lookup returns CDR1 SEHNR and CDR2 FQNEAQ (reference sequence). CDR3 DNA: TGTGCCAGCAGCTTCGTGGAGGGTTTAACTGAAGCTTTCTTT. It yields the protein CASSFVEGLTEAFF.

The sample holds many counts of this clonotype. The V gene is TRBV7-2, the J gene TRBJ1-5; D is possibly TRBD1 (5 bases). CDR1 SGHTA and CDR2 FQGNSA come from the germline V gene. The CDR3 runs to 16 residues. Trimming pared 0 bases from V and 1 base from J, leaving 10 bases between. The CDR3 sequence: CASSLAGPRSNQPQHF. The CDR3 DNA follows: TGTGCCAGCAGCTTAGCGGGACCCCGGAGCAATCAGCCCCAGCATTTT.